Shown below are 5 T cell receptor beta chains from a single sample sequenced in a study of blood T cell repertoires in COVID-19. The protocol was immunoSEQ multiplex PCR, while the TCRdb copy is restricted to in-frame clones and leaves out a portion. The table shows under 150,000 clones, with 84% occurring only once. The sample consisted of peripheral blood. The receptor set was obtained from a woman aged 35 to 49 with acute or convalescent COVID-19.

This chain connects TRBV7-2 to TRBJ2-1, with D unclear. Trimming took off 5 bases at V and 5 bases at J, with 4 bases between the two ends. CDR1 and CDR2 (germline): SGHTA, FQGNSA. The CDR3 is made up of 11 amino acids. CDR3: CASSLHNEQFF. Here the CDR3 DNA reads TGTGCCAGCAGCCTCCACAATGAGCAGTTCTTC. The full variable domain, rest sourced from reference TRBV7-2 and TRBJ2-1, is GAGVSQSPSNKVTEKGKDVELRCDPISGHTALYWYRQSLGQGLEFLIYFQGNSAPDKSGLPSDRFSAERTGGSVSTLTIQRTQQEDSAVYLCASSLHNEQFFGPGTRLTVL.

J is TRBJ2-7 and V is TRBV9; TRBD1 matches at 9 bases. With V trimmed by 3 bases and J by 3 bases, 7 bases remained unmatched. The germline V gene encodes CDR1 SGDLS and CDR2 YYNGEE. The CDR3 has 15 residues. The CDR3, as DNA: TGTGCCAGCAGCGCGGGGACAGGGAGGGTCTACGAGCAGTACTTC. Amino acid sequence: CASSAGTGRVYEQYF.

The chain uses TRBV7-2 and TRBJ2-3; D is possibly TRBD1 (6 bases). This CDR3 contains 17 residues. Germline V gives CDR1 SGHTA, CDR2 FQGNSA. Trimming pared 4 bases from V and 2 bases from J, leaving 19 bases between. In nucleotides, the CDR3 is TGTGCCAGCAGCTCCCGACAGGTCCCACGGGACACAGATACGCAGTATTTT. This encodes CASSSRQVPRDTDTQYF.

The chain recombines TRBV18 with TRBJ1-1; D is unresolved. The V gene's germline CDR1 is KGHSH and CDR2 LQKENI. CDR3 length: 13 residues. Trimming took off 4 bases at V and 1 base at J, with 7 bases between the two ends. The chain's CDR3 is CASSLNTNTEAFF. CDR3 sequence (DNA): TGTGCCAGCTCACTGAACACGAACACTGAAGCTTTCTTT.

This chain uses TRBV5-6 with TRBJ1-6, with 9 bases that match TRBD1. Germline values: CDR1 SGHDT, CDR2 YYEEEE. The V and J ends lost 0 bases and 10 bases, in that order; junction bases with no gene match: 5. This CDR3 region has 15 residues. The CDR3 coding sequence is TGTGCCAGCAGCTTGGGGACAGGGGCGAAATCACCCCTCCACTTT. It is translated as CASSLGTGAKSPLHF.